This TCR beta chain was identified in a study of T cell repertoires in cytomegalovirus infection. Turning to the study itself: An indication of both CMV infection and matching HLA type came from public TCR beta signatures.

There are a few counts of this clonotype. A single record per CDR3 protein comes from TCRdb applying MiXCR to the reads. The data show a few hundred thousand distinct CDR3 sequences, around 18% seen once. V trimming: 2 bases; J trimming: 12 bases; junction bases outside the gene matches: 6. The CDR3 is 12 residues long. CDR1 is MDHEN and CDR2 is SYDVKM in the germline V gene. The TCR comes from a human donor in good health (CMV status not recorded). Some clones in this sample may be carry-over from other donors' samples. Sequenced: PBMCs. This sequence joins TRBV28 and TRBJ1-2; 7 bases agree with TRBD1. CDR3 DNA: TGTGCCAGCAGTTTAAACGGACAGGTCGACACCTTC. As protein: CASSLNGQVDTF.